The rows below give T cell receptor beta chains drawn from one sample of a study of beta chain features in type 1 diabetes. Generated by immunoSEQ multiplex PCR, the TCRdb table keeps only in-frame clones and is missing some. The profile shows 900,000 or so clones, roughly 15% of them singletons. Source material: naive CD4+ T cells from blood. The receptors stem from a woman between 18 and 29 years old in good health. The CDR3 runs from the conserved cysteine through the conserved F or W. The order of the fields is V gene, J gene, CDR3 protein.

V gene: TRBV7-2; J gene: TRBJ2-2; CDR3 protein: CASSFPPNTGELFF
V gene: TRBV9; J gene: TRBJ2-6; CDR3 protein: CASSGLRSTSSGANVLTF
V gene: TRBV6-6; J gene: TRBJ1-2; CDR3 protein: CAGTDTYYGYTF
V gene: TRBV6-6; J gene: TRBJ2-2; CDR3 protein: CASSPGPNTGELFF
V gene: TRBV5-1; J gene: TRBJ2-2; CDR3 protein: CASNSGLAFSGELFF
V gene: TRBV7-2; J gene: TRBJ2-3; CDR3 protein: CASSLWSGGRTDTQYF
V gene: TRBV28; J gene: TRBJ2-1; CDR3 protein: CASRTITNEQFF
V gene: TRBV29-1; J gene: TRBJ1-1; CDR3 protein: CSVEEQRMNTEAFF
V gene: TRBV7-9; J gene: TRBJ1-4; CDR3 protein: CASSSGQINEKLFF
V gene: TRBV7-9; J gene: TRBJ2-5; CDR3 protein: CASSRDLQETQYF
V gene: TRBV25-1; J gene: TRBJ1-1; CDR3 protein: CASSDPASMNTEAFF
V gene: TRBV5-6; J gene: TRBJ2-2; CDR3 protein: CASSFHPTGELFF
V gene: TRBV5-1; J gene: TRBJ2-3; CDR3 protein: CASSLAGGTDTQYF
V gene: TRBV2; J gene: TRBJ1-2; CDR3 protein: CASSETGNYGYTF
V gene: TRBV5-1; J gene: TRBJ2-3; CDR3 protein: CASSLLAGGRPSTDTQYF
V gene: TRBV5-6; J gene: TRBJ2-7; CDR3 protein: CASSSLRFEQYF
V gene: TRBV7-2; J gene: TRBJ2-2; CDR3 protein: CASKLTPTNTGELFF
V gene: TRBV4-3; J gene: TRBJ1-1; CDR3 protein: CASSHLAGGTEAFF
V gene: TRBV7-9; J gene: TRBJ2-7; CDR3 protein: CASSPSGTSGPYEQYF
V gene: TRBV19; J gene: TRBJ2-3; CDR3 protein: CASSIFLHTDTQYF
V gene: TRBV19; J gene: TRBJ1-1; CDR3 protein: CASRNGGTYEAFF
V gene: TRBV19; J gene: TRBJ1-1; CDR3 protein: CASSIDRRNTEAFF
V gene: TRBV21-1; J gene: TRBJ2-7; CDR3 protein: CASSKETGGSYEQYF
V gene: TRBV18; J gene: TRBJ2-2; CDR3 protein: CASSPGDAGELFF
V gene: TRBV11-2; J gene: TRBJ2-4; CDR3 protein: CASRQGDNIQYF
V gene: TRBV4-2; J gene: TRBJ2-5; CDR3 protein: CASSRGGAQETQYF
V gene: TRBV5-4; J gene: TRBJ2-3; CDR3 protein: CASSLGGSGVDTQYF
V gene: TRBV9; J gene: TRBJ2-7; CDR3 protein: CASSVEDRGPTYEQYF
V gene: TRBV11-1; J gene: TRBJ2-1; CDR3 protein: CASSPGGNNEQFF
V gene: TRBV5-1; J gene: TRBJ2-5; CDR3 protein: CASSSSTKQETQYF
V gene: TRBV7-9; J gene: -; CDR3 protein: CASSLGPGEQYF
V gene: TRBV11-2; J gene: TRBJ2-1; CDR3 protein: CASSFTGNNEQFF
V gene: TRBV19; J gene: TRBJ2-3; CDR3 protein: CASSRGGTDTQYF
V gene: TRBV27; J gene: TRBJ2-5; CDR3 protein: CASSPSPSGETQYF
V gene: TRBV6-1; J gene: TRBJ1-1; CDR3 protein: CASSDLGWAAEAFF
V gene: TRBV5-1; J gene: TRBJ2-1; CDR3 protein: CASSLGGSTGNEQFF
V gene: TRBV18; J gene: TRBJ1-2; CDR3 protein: CASTTGHSNYGYTF
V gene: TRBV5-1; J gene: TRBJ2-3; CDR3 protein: CASSLRLHTDTQYF
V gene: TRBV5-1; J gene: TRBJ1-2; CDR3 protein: CASSLAPGQENYGYTF
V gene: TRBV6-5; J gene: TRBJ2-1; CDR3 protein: CASSYSGMLGQFF
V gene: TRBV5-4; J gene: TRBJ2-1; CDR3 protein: CASSGTSGGRSYYEQFF
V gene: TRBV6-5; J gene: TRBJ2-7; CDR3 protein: CASSKRTSGSYEQYF
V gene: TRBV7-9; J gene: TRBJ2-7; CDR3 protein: CASSLADYFVDEQYF
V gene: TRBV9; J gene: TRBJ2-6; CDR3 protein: CASSVSGTTGANVLTF
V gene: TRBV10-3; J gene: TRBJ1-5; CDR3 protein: CAISESTEPQHF
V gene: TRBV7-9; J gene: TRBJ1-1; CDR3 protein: CASSLVNEAPYEAFF
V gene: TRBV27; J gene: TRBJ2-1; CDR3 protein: CASSAVRYSSYNEQFF